These 2 T cell receptor beta chains came from one sample sequenced in a study of T cells in Graves' hyperthyroidism and ophthalmopathy. RNA transcripts gave rise to amplified TCR beta CDR3 regions. The HTBI primer set served for first-round RT-PCR of the TCR CDR3. TCRdb processed the multiplex PCR reads anew with MiXCR; each CDR3 protein has one entry. Of around 600,000 distinct CDR3 sequences in the sample, 14% are singletons; the top ten hold more than 6%. The sequenced sample was blood. These receptors all come from a woman younger than 35 with Graves' ophthalmopathy.

The table lists this clonotype with a few counts. V is TRBV29-1 and J is TRBJ2-5; a weak D match, TRBD2 (5 bases). With 4 bases removed from V and 4 bases from J, the gap between germline ends came to 16 bases. This CDR3 comprises 14 residues. CDR1 and CDR2 from the germline V gene are SQVTM and ANQGSEA. The CDR3 DNA reads TGCAGCGTTGGACACGGGCCTAGCTTAGAGACCCAGTACTTC. Translation: CSVGHGPSLETQYF. The complete variable domain, with remaining parts taken from reference TRBV29-1 and TRBJ2-5, reads SAVISQKPSRDICQRGTSLTIQCQVDSQVTMMFWYRQQPGQSLTLIATANQGSEATYESGFVIDKFPISRPNLTFSTLTVSNMSPEDSSIYLCSVGHGPSLETQYFGPGTRLLVL.

This clonotype has a count of ten or more. J is TRBJ2-1 and V is TRBV30; D remains ambiguous. The CDR3 sequence is 12 residues long. Germline lookup yields CDR1 GTSNPN and CDR2 SVGIG (reference sequence). Deletions cut 2 bases from V and 9 bases from J, with 11 bases between. CDR3: CAWSKGVGEQFF. Written as DNA, the CDR3 is TGTGCCTGGAGTAAGGGTGTTGGTGAGCAGTTCTTC.